This T cell receptor beta chain was recorded in a study of Ad26.COV2.S vaccination and SARS-CoV-2 variants. Turning to this clone: The antigen is undetermined.

The V gene lost 4 bases and the J gene lost 1 base, with 10 bases spanning the gap. CDR1 and CDR2 (germline): SEHNR, FQNEAQ (reference sequence). CDR3 size: 14 residues. Study-level points and caveats: Possible underestimation of total T cell responses by the TCR breadth and depth analyses was noted.

Using immunoSEQ multiplex PCR, the repertoire was profiled, and TCRdb retains in-frame clones only, with some absent. The data contain about 94,000 clones, 82% of them singletons. This TCR came from a human donor who had recovered from COVID-19. The specimen comprised peripheral blood, sampled after recovery from COVID-19. This chain joins TRBV7-9 and TRBJ1-1, with D perhaps TRBD1 (6 bases). CDR3 region: CASSSWTANTEAFF. CDR3 sequence (DNA): TGTGCCAGCAGCTCCTGGACAGCGAACACTGAAGCTTTCTTT.